Presented here are 22 T cell receptor beta chains from one specimen sequenced in a study of cytomegalovirus exposure and HLA in healthy donors. Some clones are missing from TCRdb's copy, which holds only in-frame ones; the method was immunoSEQ multiplex PCR. The sample contains hundreds of thousands of clones, about 90% of which appear only once. Specimen: PBMCs. The receptors stem from a woman under 40 in good health and CMV-seropositive.

This chain links TRBV7-8 with TRBJ2-1; 7 bases line up with TRBD2. CDR1 and CDR2 from the germline V gene are SGHVS and FQNEAQ. Trimming removed 2 bases from V and 0 bases from J; junction bases left unmatched: 4. This CDR3 region has 16 residues. The CDR3 DNA follows: TGTGCCAGCAGCTTACAAGGCGGGAGCTCCTACAATGAGCAGTTCTTC. This gives the protein CASSLQGGSSYNEQFF.

This chain uses TRBV2 with TRBJ1-1, with 9 bases matching TRBD1. The germline CDR1 and CDR2 sequences are SNHLY and FYNNEI. V trimming: 5 bases; J trimming: 5 bases; junction bases outside the gene matches: 12. The CDR3 length is 16 residues. The CDR3 nucleotides are TGTGCCAGCAGTCAAGGACCCACAGGGGGCGCAACTGAAGCTTTCTTT. Its protein is CASSQGPTGGATEAFF.

The chain couples TRBV5-1 to TRBJ2-7, with TRBD2 identical over 9 bases. V shed 2 bases, J shed 3 bases, and the junction held 6 bases outside the gene matches. Germline V CDR1 and CDR2: SGHRS, YFSETQ. The CDR3 contains 15 residues. CDR3 sequence (DNA): TGCGCCAGCAGCTTCGATGGTAGCGGGAGCTACGAGCAGTACTTC. As protein: CASSFDGSGSYEQYF.

V usage is TRBV5-6 and J usage is TRBJ1-4; possible D gene TRBD1, 5 bases. The CDR3 is 16 amino acids. CDR1 SGHDT and CDR2 YYEEEE come from the germline V gene. The V end lost 1 base, the J end lost 4 bases, and 14 bases lay between the germline ends. CDR3 in amino acids: CASSLRDQGINEKLFF. The CDR3 DNA is TGTGCCAGCAGCTTGCGCGATCAGGGTATTAATGAAAAACTGTTTTTT.

V usage is TRBV23-1 and J usage is TRBJ1-1; a weak D match, TRBD1 (5 bases). TRBV23-1 is treated as an ORF (open reading frame) with a function not yet certain. Trimming pared 8 bases from V and 0 bases from J, leaving 16 bases between. The CDR3 runs 15 residues. The CDR3 nucleotides read TGCGCCAGCGATACGACAGACCCACTGAACACTGAAGCTTTCTTT. Its protein is CASDTTDPLNTEAFF.

The rearrangement uses TRBV11-2 and TRBJ2-1, with D possibly TRBD1 on 6 matching bases. The CDR3 covers 15 residues. Germline assignment: CDR1 SGHAT and CDR2 FQNNGV. The V end was cut by 5 bases, the J end by 3 bases, with 14 bases between. In nucleotides, the CDR3 is TGTGCCAGCAGCCCTATCCGACAGGTCTACAATGAGCAGTTCTTC. It translates to CASSPIRQVYNEQFF.

The chain carries TRBV28 and TRBJ1-1, with D possibly matching TRBD1 (6 bases). Deletions cut 8 bases from V and 1 base from J, with 17 bases between. The CDR3 length is 15 residues. Germline assignment: CDR1 MDHEN and CDR2 SYDVKM. The CDR3 spells CASSKAGRGNTEAFF. CDR3 in DNA: TGTGCCAGCTCTAAGGCGGGCAGGGGGAACACTGAAGCTTTCTTT.

The genes are TRBV30 and TRBJ2-3, with no clear D. V dropped 3 bases and J dropped 2 bases, with 6 bases sitting between them. The CDR3 extends over 12 amino acids. Germline V gives CDR1 GTSNPN, CDR2 SVGIG (reference sequence). The CDR3 here is CAWRSSTDTQYF. CDR3 DNA sequence: TGTGCCTGGAGGAGCTCCACAGATACGCAGTATTTT. Full variable domain (remainder filled in from reference TRBV30 and TRBJ2-3): SQTIHQWPATLVQPVGSPLSLECTVEGTSNPNLYWYRQAAGRGLQLLFYSVGIGQISSEVPQNLSASRPQDRQFILSSKKLLLSDSGFYLCAWRSSTDTQYFGPGTRLTVL.

The chain uses TRBV19 and TRBJ2-5; 9 nucleotides line up with TRBD1. This CDR3 comprises 19 residues. From germline, CDR1 is LNHDA and CDR2 SQIVND (reference sequence). V gave up 4 bases and J gave up 3 bases; unmatched junction bases: 18. The CDR3 reads CASSTPGSWTGVFKETQYF. The CDR3 nucleotides read TGTGCCAGTAGTACGCCTGGCAGCTGGACAGGGGTTTTTAAAGAGACCCAGTACTTC.

The CDR3 protein is CASSIGGTTPEQFF. DNA of the CDR3: TGTGCCAGCAGCATCGGCGGGACTACGCCTGAGCAGTTCTTC. This chain connects TRBV9 to TRBJ2-1, with 7 bases that match TRBD2. The CDR3 runs to 14 residues. With 4 bases clipped from V and 9 bases from J, the junction kept 10 bases outside the gene matches. Germline V gene sequence: CDR1 SGDLS, CDR2 YYNGEE.

The rearrangement links TRBV15 to TRBJ1-1; no clear D gene. Between the trimmed V and J ends, which lost 0 bases and 0 bases, there was a span of 8 bases. The CDR3 spans 15 residues. In germline, CDR1 is LNHNV, CDR2 YYDKDF (reference sequence). CDR3 sequence: CATSRDFSVNTEAFF. As DNA, the CDR3 is TGTGCCACCAGCAGAGATTTCTCTGTGAACACTGAAGCTTTCTTT.

The chain uses TRBV18 and TRBJ2-7; the D gene is possibly TRBD2 (5 bases). The CDR3 has 14 residues. Trimming stripped 2 bases from V and 12 bases from J, with 20 bases between. Germline V gene lookup returns CDR1 KGHSH and CDR2 LQKENI. The CDR3 spells CASSPNEREGRRYF. Here the CDR3 DNA reads TGTGCCAGCTCACCAAATGAACGGGAAGGACGTAGGTACTTC. Supplemented by reference TRBV18 and TRBJ2-7, the full variable domain reads NAGVMQNPRHLVRRRGQEARLRCSPMKGHSHVYWYRQLPEEGLKFMVYLQKENIIDESGMPKERFSAEFPKEGPSILRIQQVVRGDSAAYFCASSPNEREGRRYFGPGTRLTVT.

The CDR3 is CASNFVGLAGDKNEQFF. The DNA for the CDR3 is TGTGCCAGCAATTTCGTAGGGCTAGCGGGAGATAAGAATGAGCAGTTCTTC. The chain recombines TRBV27 with TRBJ2-1, with 10 bases fitting TRBD2. With 7 bases clipped from V and 7 bases from J, the junction kept 16 bases outside the gene matches. This CDR3 contains 17 residues. Germline CDR1 and CDR2: MNHEY and SMNVEV (reference sequence).

On this clone itself: The same CDR3 can be traced to other DNA sequences in this sample. The chain carries TRBV7-9 and TRBJ2-7; 8 nucleotides agree with TRBD1. Germline trimming cut 5 bases from V and 0 bases from J; bases unmatched to any gene: 3. Germline-derived CDR1 and CDR2 are SEHNR and FQNEAQ (reference sequence). The CDR3 spans 14 residues. Written as DNA, the CDR3 is TGTGCCAGCAGCCTAGGGACAGGCTCCTACGAGCAGTACTTC. This gives the protein CASSLGTGSYEQYF. Based on the CDR3 plus reference TRBV7-9 and TRBJ2-7, the full variable domain is DTGVSQNPRHKITKRGQNVTFRCDPISEHNRLYWYRQTLGQGPEFLTYFQNEAQLEKSRLLSDRFSAERPKGSFSTLEIQRTEQGDSAMYLCASSLGTGSYEQYFGPGTRLTVT.

J is TRBJ2-2 and V is TRBV6-5; D may be TRBD1 (5 bases). CDR3 length: 15 amino acids. V was cut by 2 bases and J by 4 bases, with 11 bases left in between. Germline assignment: CDR1 MNHEY and CDR2 SVGAGI. The CDR3 region has the DNA TGTGCCAGCAGTTACATCAGGGTGGGCACCGGGGAGCTGTTTTTT. Its translation: CASSYIRVGTGELFF.

The chain joins TRBV7-6 to TRBJ2-7; TRBD2 matches at 7 bases. There are 14 residues in the CDR3. The germline V gene encodes CDR1 SGHVS and CDR2 FNYEAQ. Germline trimming cut 1 base from V and 2 bases from J; bases unmatched to any gene: 2. DNA of the CDR3: TGTGCCAGCAGCTTAGGTCGGGAGGCCTACGAGCAGTACTTC. Translated: CASSLGREAYEQYF.

As for this clone: Sequence at one end of the junction differs from germline and may be a read error. The V gene is TRBV7-8, the J gene TRBJ2-1; 8 bases align to TRBD1. Germline CDR1 is SGHVS and CDR2 is FQNEAQ. This CDR3 has 13 residues. The CDR3, as DNA: TGTGCCAGCAGCTCACCGGGAGAGACAGGGGCACTCTTC. This sequence encodes CASSSPGETGALF.

This clone was counted a few times. The chain carries TRBV7-2 and TRBJ2-7; D might be TRBD1 (5 bases). Per the germline V gene, CDR1 is SGHTA and CDR2 is FQGNSA. With 6 bases removed from V and 2 bases from J, the gap between germline ends came to 17 bases. This CDR3 has 15 residues. The CDR3 sequence: CASRAYNQGAYEQYF. CDR3 nucleotides: TGTGCCAGCAGGGCATATAACCAAGGGGCCTACGAGCAGTACTTC. The whole variable domain, filled in from reference TRBV7-2 and TRBJ2-7, reads GAGVSQSPSNKVTEKGKDVELRCDPISGHTALYWYRQSLGQGLEFLIYFQGNSAPDKSGLPSDRFSAERTGGSVSTLTIQRTQQEDSAVYLCASRAYNQGAYEQYFGPGTRLTVT.

The chain has TRBV7-9 and TRBJ2-3, with 8 nucleotides matching TRBD2. Losses at the gene ends were 4 bases for V and 0 bases for J; bases not matched to a gene: 6. Germline loops: CDR1 SEHNR, CDR2 FQNEAQ (reference sequence). This CDR3 spans 16 amino acids. CDR3 nucleotides: TGTGCCAGCAGCTCCCTAGCGGGTCCTAGCACAGATACGCAGTATTTT. Translation gives CASSSLAGPSTDTQYF.

This clone was seen just once. The V gene is TRBV2, the J gene TRBJ2-2; 10 bases align to TRBD2. Germline values: CDR1 SNHLY, CDR2 FYNNEI. The CDR3 runs to 16 residues. Germline trimming cut 5 bases from V and 4 bases from J; bases unmatched to any gene: 7. CDR3 region: CASSLLAGEGTGELFF. The CDR3 DNA reads TGTGCCAGCAGTCTGCTAGCGGGAGAGGGCACCGGGGAGCTGTTTTTT.

The rearrangement uses TRBV28 and TRBJ1-4; D may be TRBD1 (5 bases). Germline V gene lookup returns CDR1 MDHEN and CDR2 SYDVKM. The CDR3 sequence is 13 residues long. Trimming shortened V by 8 bases and J by 8 bases, and 15 bases separated the two germline ends. CDR3 DNA: TGTGCCAGCGGAGGGGACGTAAGGGAAAAACTGTTTTTT. Translating it yields CASGGDVREKLFF.

This sequence joins TRBV10-3 and TRBJ2-7, with 8 bases lining up with TRBD2. There are 15 residues in the CDR3. J lost 7 bases, V lost 0 bases, and 8 bases had no gene match. Per the germline V gene, CDR1 is ENHRY and CDR2 is SYGVKD. The CDR3 DNA sequence: TGTGCCATCAGTGAGTCGGGACTAGTGGTGGGGGAGCAGTACTTC. Protein sequence: CAISESGLVVGEQYF.